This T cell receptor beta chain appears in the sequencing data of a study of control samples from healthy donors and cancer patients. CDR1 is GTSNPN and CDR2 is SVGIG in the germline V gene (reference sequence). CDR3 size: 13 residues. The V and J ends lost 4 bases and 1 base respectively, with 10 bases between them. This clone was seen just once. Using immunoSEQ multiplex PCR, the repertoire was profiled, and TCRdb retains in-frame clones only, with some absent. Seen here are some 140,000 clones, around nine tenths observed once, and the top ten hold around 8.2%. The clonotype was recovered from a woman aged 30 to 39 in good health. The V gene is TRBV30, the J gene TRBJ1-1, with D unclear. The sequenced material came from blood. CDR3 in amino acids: CAWNKGTNTEAFF. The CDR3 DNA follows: TGTGCCTGGAACAAAGGAACGAACACTGAAGCTTTCTTT.